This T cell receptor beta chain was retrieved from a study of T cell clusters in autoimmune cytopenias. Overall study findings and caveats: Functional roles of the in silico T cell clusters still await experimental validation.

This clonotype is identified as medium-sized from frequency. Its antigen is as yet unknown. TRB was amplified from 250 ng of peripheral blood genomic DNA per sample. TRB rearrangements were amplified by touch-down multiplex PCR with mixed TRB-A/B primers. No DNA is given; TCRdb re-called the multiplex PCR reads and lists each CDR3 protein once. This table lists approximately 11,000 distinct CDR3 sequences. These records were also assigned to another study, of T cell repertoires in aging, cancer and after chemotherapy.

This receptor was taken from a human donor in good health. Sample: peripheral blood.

The CDR3 is CASSLQGQPQHF. V gene TRBV7-2 combines with J gene TRBJ1-5. The CDR3 sequence is 12 residues long. CDR1 is SGHTA and CDR2 is FQGNSA in the germline V gene.